The 16 T cell receptor beta chains below all came from one sample that was sequenced in a study of blood T cell repertoires in COVID-19. Libraries were prepared by immunoSEQ multiplex PCR; TCRdb keeps only in-frame clonotypes and omits some of them. Altogether about 53,000 clones are present, roughly 89% being singletons, with the ten largest covering roughly 5%. The source material was peripheral blood. Source of these receptors: a man in his sixties with active COVID-19.

The chain couples TRBV6-4 to TRBJ2-7; TRBD2 aligns across 10 bases. With V trimmed by 2 bases and J by 2 bases, 6 bases remained unmatched. The CDR3 runs to 16 residues. Germline V lookup: CDR1 MRHNA, CDR2 SNTAGT. The CDR3 loop reads CASSDGPSGSPYEQYF. CDR3 nucleotides: TGTGCCAGCAGTGACGGACCTAGCGGGAGCCCCTACGAGCAGTACTTC.

The genes are TRBV11-2 and TRBJ1-6; weak D call: TRBD1 (5 bases). The V end lost 1 base, the J end lost 10 bases, and 11 bases lay between the germline ends. The germline V gene encodes CDR1 SGHAT and CDR2 FQNNGV. The CDR3 runs 14 residues. CDR3 DNA: TGTGCCAGCAGCTTAGCTGGGGCCGGATCACCCCTCCACTTT. Translating gives CASSLAGAGSPLHF.

The sample holds one count of this clone. The CDR3 here is CASSLTGGEGEQYF. The DNA for the CDR3 is TGTGCCAGCAGTTTGACAGGGGGCGAAGGAGAGCAGTACTTC. The chain uses TRBV28 and TRBJ2-7, with 10 nucleotides matching TRBD1. In germline, CDR1 is MDHEN, CDR2 SYDVKM. V lost 3 bases and J lost 7; bases outside the gene matches: 6. The CDR3 extends over 14 amino acids.

The genes are TRBV7-8 and TRBJ2-1; 8 bases fit TRBD2. CDR1 SGHVS and CDR2 FQNEAQ come from the germline V gene. The V segment lost 3 bases and the J segment 7 bases; nucleotides outside the gene matches: 14. The CDR3 covers 17 residues. CDR3 loop: CASSLNTGLVMSNEQFF. In nucleotides, the CDR3 is TGTGCCAGCAGCTTGAATACGGGACTAGTAATGAGTAATGAGCAGTTCTTC.

The CDR3 is CSLREGASYNEQFF. CDR3 coding DNA: TGCAGCCTTCGGGAGGGGGCCTCCTACAATGAGCAGTTCTTC. V is TRBV29-1 and J is TRBJ2-1; a possible D gene is TRBD2 (8 bases). The CDR3 is made up of 14 amino acids. V was pared by 8 bases and J by 0 bases, with 14 bases between. Germline V gene data show CDR1 as SQVTM and CDR2 as ANQGSEA.

The genes are TRBV7-2 and TRBJ2-3, with D hard to call. Germline-derived CDR1 and CDR2 are SGHTA and FQGNSA. The CDR3 covers 15 residues. Deletions cut 2 bases from V and 2 bases from J, with 11 bases between. Here the CDR3 reads CASSLRVEHTDTQYF. The CDR3 DNA reads TGTGCCAGCAGCTTACGGGTGGAACACACAGATACGCAGTATTTT.

The V call is TRBV2, the J call TRBJ1-2; perhaps TRBD1 as D (6 bases). The CDR3 has 15 residues. Germline loops: CDR1 SNHLY, CDR2 FYNNEI. V was clipped by 6 bases and J by 5 bases, with 19 bases between them. CDR3 sequence: CASSENTGFLYGYTF. The CDR3 nucleotides read TGTGCCAGCAGCGAAAACACAGGGTTTCTTTATGGCTACACCTTC.

The V call is TRBV9, the J call TRBJ2-5; TRBD2 aligns across 9 bases. After removal of 0 bases from V and 0 bases from J, the junction contained 0 bases not matched to a gene. CDR1 is SGDLS, CDR2 YYNGEE, per germline. The CDR3 consists of 15 residues. In DNA form, the CDR3 reads TGTGCCAGCAGCGTAGGGACTAGCGACCAAGAGACCCAGTACTTC. Amino acid sequence: CASSVGTSDQETQYF.

The chain uses TRBV19 and TRBJ2-1; 9 bases line up with TRBD2. CDR3 length equals 20 residues. The V gene's germline CDR1 is LNHDA and CDR2 SQIVND (reference sequence). V shed 2 bases, J shed 8 bases, and the junction held 22 bases outside the gene matches. The CDR3 protein is CASSIRSLRVAGGPSDEQFF. CDR3 coding DNA: TGTGCCAGTAGTATACGGAGTTTGCGGGTGGCGGGAGGGCCGTCGGATGAGCAGTTCTTC.

The J gene is TRBJ1-3, the V gene TRBV7-9; 10 bases fit TRBD1. The CDR3 is 16 residues long. In germline, CDR1 is SEHNR, CDR2 FQNEAQ (reference sequence). Germline trimming cut 1 base from V and 0 bases from J; bases unmatched to any gene: 0. The CDR3 nucleotides read TGTGCCAGCAGCTTAGGACAGGGGGCCTCTGGAAACACCATATATTTT. The encoded protein is CASSLGQGASGNTIYF.

The chain has TRBV13 and TRBJ1-4, with TRBD1 matching 7 bases. The CDR3 has 14 residues. With 2 bases clipped from V and 8 bases from J, the junction kept 5 bases outside the gene matches. The V gene's germline CDR1 is PRHDT and CDR2 FYEKMQ (reference sequence). Written as DNA, the CDR3 is TGTGCCAGCAGCTTATCTCAGGGGGGCGAAAAACTGTTTTTT. It codes for CASSLSQGGEKLFF.

This clone was seen only once. This chain links TRBV19 with TRBJ2-7, with 12 nucleotides matching TRBD2. Germline trimming cut 9 bases from V and 6 bases from J; bases unmatched to any gene: 6. CDR1 and CDR2 (germline): LNHDA, SQIVND (reference sequence). This CDR3 is built from 13 residues. The CDR3 here is CASQTSGSSEQYF. As DNA, the CDR3 is TGTGCCAGCCAGACTAGCGGGAGTTCCGAGCAGTACTTC.

The chain joins TRBV7-9 to TRBJ2-1, with D hard to call. Germline V gives CDR1 SEHNR, CDR2 FQNEAQ (reference sequence). The CDR3 runs 16 residues. V was cut by 5 bases and J by 4 bases, with 18 bases left in between. CDR3 bases: TGTGCCAGCAGCCCCCGTGCCTGGCGGAAATACAATGAGCAGTTCTTC. Its protein is CASSPRAWRKYNEQFF.

The V call is TRBV7-2, the J call TRBJ1-1; TRBD1 matches at 8 bases. There are 15 residues in the CDR3. Germline V gene sequence: CDR1 SGHTA, CDR2 FQGNSA. Trimming at V came to 6 bases and at J to 12 bases, leaving 18 bases not matched to a gene. In nucleotides, the CDR3 is TGTGCCAGCAGGGGGACAGGCGGGCCCCTTGAACTGACTTTCTTT. Translation gives CASRGTGGPLELTFF. The full variable domain, in which reference TRBV7-2 and TRBJ1-1 provide the parts outside the CDR3, is GAGVSQSPSNKVTEKGKDVELRCDPISGHTALYWYRQSLGQGLEFLIYFQGNSAPDKSGLPSDRFSAERTGGSVSTLTIQRTQQEDSAVYLCASRGTGGPLELTFFGQGTRLTVV.

The V and J genes are TRBV18 and TRBJ2-3; 7 bases are a match to TRBD2. Germline V gene sequence: CDR1 KGHSH, CDR2 LQKENI. V dropped 2 bases and J dropped 5; count of bases not matched to a gene: 7. The length of the CDR3 is 15 residues. The CDR3 loop is CASSPIQRGGDTQYF. The CDR3, as DNA: TGTGCCAGCTCACCAATCCAGCGGGGAGGAGATACGCAGTATTTT.

The chain joins TRBV20-1 to TRBJ2-3; D gene ambiguous. Germline lookup yields CDR1 DFQATT and CDR2 SNEGSKA (reference sequence). Trimming pared 3 bases from V and 2 bases from J, leaving 15 bases between. The CDR3 spans 15 residues. The CDR3 reads CSASRGTNPTDTQYF. The CDR3 bases are TGCAGTGCTAGTCGAGGTACCAACCCCACAGATACGCAGTATTTT.